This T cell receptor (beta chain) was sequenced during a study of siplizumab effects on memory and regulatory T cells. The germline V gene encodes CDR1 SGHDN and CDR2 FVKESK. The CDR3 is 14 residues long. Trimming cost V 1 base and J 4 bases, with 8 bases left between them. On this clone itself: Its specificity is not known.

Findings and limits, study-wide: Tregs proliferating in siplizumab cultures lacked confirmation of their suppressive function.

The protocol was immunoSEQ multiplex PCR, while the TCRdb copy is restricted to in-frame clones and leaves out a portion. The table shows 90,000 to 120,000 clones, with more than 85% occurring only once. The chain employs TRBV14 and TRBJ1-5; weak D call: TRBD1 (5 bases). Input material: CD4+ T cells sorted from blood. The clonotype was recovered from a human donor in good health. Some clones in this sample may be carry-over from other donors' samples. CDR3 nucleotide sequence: TGTGCCAGCAGCCAAGGGGGGGGAAATCAGCCCCAGCATTTT. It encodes CASSQGGGNQPQHF.